These 13 T cell receptor beta chains were sequenced from one sample in a study of T cell repertoires in cytomegalovirus infection. Their target antigens are unknown. TCRdb re-called the reads with MiXCR, one entry per CDR3 protein. The repertoire includes approximately 120,000 distinct CDR3 sequences, more than 30% of them detected once, and under 65% sits in the top ten. The sequenced sample was CD8+ T cells from cultured PBMCs, obtained from culture after CMV antigen stimulation. The receptors shown here come from a human donor in good health (CMV status not recorded). Some clones in this sample may be carry-over from other donors' samples.

The chain couples TRBV7-6 to TRBJ2-7; D is unresolved. CDR3 size: 15 residues. Germline loops: CDR1 SGHVS, CDR2 FNYEAQ. The V end lost 5 bases, the J end lost 2 bases, and 16 bases lay between the germline ends. CDR3 amino acids: CASSVGPPGPYEQYF. CDR3 bases: TGTGCCAGCAGCGTAGGTCCCCCTGGCCCCTACGAGCAGTACTTC.

The chain links TRBV19 to TRBJ1-5; no firm D call. Trimming shortened V by 7 bases and J by 1 base, and 11 bases separated the two germline ends. Germline CDR1 reads LNHDA; CDR2 reads SQIVND (reference sequence). This CDR3 is 14 amino acids long. CDR3: CASTGELSNQPQHF. The CDR3 nucleotides are TGTGCCAGTACTGGGGAATTAAGCAATCAGCCCCAGCATTTT.

The V gene is TRBV6-2 or TRBV6-3, the J gene TRBJ1-6, with 7 bases that match TRBD1. V shed 0 bases and J 8 bases; nucleotides not matched to a gene: 4. Per the germline V gene, CDR1 is MNHEY and CDR2 is SVGEGT. The CDR3 covers 15 residues. The CDR3: CASSYSLGGYSPLHF. As DNA, the CDR3 is TGTGCCAGCAGTTACTCGTTAGGGGGCTATTCACCCCTCCACTTT.

This clonotype was seen only a few times. This sequence joins TRBV6-2 or TRBV6-3 and TRBJ1-2; D unresolved. V lost 3 bases to trimming and J lost 1 base, with 9 bases between them. The CDR3 spans 14 residues. In germline, CDR1 is MNHEY, CDR2 SVGEGT. The CDR3 loop is CASSYDWDNYGYTF. The CDR3 nucleotides are TGTGCCAGCAGTTATGACTGGGATAACTATGGCTACACCTTC.

This chain uses TRBV5-6 with TRBJ1-5; 9 nucleotides line up with TRBD1. Trimming removed 4 bases from V and 4 bases from J; junction bases left unmatched: 6. Per germline, CDR1 SGHDT and CDR2 YYEEEE. This CDR3 spans 15 amino acids. In DNA, the CDR3 is TGTGCCAGCAGCAAAGGGACAGGGATAAATCAGCCCCAGCATTTT. This sequence encodes CASSKGTGINQPQHF.

This clonotype was observed a few times. This chain uses TRBV5-5 with TRBJ1-6, with D possibly being TRBD1 (5 bases). Trimming cost V 0 bases and J 6 bases, with 7 bases left between them. The CDR3 runs 14 residues. CDR1 and CDR2 (germline): SGHKS, YYEKEE (reference sequence). The CDR3 bases are TGTGCCAGCAGCTTGGTAGGGGCTAATTCACCCCTCCACTTT. It is translated as CASSLVGANSPLHF.

The chain employs TRBV4-2 and TRBJ1-6; no reliable D call. The germline V gene has CDR1 LGHNA and CDR2 YNFKEQ. Trimming took 3 bases from V and 7 from J, leaving 13 bases between them. There are 15 residues in the CDR3. The CDR3 reads CASSHPGNKNSPLHF. In nucleotides, the CDR3 is TGTGCCAGCAGCCACCCCGGGAACAAAAATTCACCCCTCCACTTT.

V usage is TRBV7-8 and J usage is TRBJ2-6, with D maybe TRBD1 (5 bases). The CDR3 covers 14 residues. The germline V and J ends were trimmed by 8 bases and 4 bases, with 12 bases remaining between them. Germline V gives CDR1 SGHVS, CDR2 FQNEAQ. CDR3 region: CASQGLGGANVLTF. The CDR3 DNA reads as TGTGCCAGCCAGGGTTTGGGCGGGGCCAACGTCCTGACTTTC. Using reference TRBV7-8 and TRBJ2-6 for the parts outside the CDR3, the full variable domain is GAGVSQSPRYKVAKRGQDVALRCDPISGHVSLFWYQQALGQGPEFLTYFQNEAQLDKSGLPSDRFFAERPEGSVSTLKIQRTQQEDSAVYLCASQGLGGANVLTFGAGSRLTVL.

The chain combines TRBV24-1 with TRBJ2-5, with 7 nucleotides matching TRBD2. The J segment lost 2 bases and the V segment lost 10 bases, leaving 3 bases of the junction unmatched. The CDR3 is 12 residues long. Germline CDR1 reads KGHDR; CDR2 reads SFDVKD. In nucleotides, the CDR3 is TGTGCCACGGCGGGGGTGCAAGAGACCCAGTACTTC. Its protein product is CATAGVQETQYF.

J is TRBJ1-6 and V is TRBV12-3 or TRBV12-4; D might be TRBD1 (6 bases). The CDR3 runs to 14 residues. With 4 bases removed from V and 10 bases from J, the gap between germline ends came to 14 bases. CDR3 region: CASSWDIFGSPLHF. CDR3 DNA: TGTGCCAGCAGTTGGGACATATTCGGCTCACCCCTCCACTTT.

This clonotype is medium-sized by share. The chain couples TRBV7-2 to TRBJ2-5, with D perhaps matching TRBD1 (6 bases). The germline V and J ends were trimmed by 2 bases and 3 bases, with 16 bases remaining between them. Germline V lookup: CDR1 SGHTA, CDR2 FQGNSA. The CDR3 is 16 amino acids. CDR3 sequence (DNA): TGTGCCAGCAGCTTACCGCCGGGACACCAGAAAGAGACCCAGTACTTC. It translates to CASSLPPGHQKETQYF.

The chain joins TRBV6-1 to TRBJ1-1, with D perhaps matching TRBD1 (5 bases). Germline V CDR1 and CDR2: MNHNS, SASEGT. V shed 2 bases and J shed 1 base, with 14 bases lying between them. The CDR3 runs 16 residues. In DNA, the CDR3 is TGTGCCAGCAGTGAATATAAGGGGAGTGGGAACACTGAAGCTTTCTTT. This translates into CASSEYKGSGNTEAFF.

This chain links TRBV2 with TRBJ1-1; TRBD1 might be the D (5 bases). V lost 3 bases and J 6 bases, leaving 8 bases between the germline ends. CDR3 size: 12 residues. Germline V gene lookup returns CDR1 SNHLY and CDR2 FYNNEI. CDR3 amino acids: CASSDGAAEAFF. The CDR3 DNA follows: TGTGCCAGCAGTGACGGGGCCGCTGAAGCTTTCTTT.